This T cell receptor beta chain was sequenced in a study of T-cell reconstitution after alpha-beta-depleted transplantation in children. V shed 1 base and J shed 6 bases, with 13 bases lying between them. Germline values: CDR1 SGHDT, CDR2 YYEEEE. This CDR3 region has 14 residues. The TCRbeta library was prepared with unique molecular identifiers. TCRdb called the PCR reads again in MiXCR, with one record for every CDR3 protein. The sample includes a few hundred thousand distinct CDR3 sequences, roughly 18% of them seen just once. The chain uses TRBV5-6 and TRBJ1-2; D might be TRBD1 (6 bases). The clonotype originates from a human donor who donated a stem cell graft to a child with acute lymphoblastic leukemia. The sequences come from PBMCs from the stem cell graft donor, collected from the stem cell graft. The CDR3 spells CASSLSNPGDGYTF. In DNA, the CDR3 is TGTGCCAGCAGCTTGAGCAACCCAGGGGATGGCTACACCTTC.